This TCR beta chain was observed in a study of T cell repertoires in cytomegalovirus infection. Overall study context: Based on public TCR beta signatures, there were indications of CMV infection and of a matching HLA type. Study observations and caveats: Of the TCR beta families, the public ones yielded a cumulative frequency that identified carriers of CMV plus the relevant HLA. HLA-C-restricted CMV-specific TCR beta clonotypes prevailed in the ex vivo response.

This clonotype has a count of ten or more. Its antigen is undetermined. TCRdb analysed the reads with MiXCR anew, one entry per CDR3 protein. The table has roughly 280,000 distinct CDR3 sequences, roughly 15% seen once. Trimming took 1 base from V and 2 from J, leaving 13 bases between them. Germline V CDR1 and CDR2: SGHAT, FQNNGV. The CDR3 extends over 16 amino acids. This sequence joins TRBV11-2 and TRBJ2-3, with TRBD2 as a possible D gene (6 bases). The sequenced sample consisted of PBMCs. This TCR derives from a human donor in good health (CMV status not recorded). Some clones in this sample may be carry-over from other donors' samples. The CDR3 coding sequence is TGTGCCAGCAGCTTAGCTGGGACTTCCTCCACAGATACGCAGTATTTT. It translates to CASSLAGTSSTDTQYF.